Below, 10 T cell receptor beta chains from the same sample are listed, as sequenced in a study of OX40 agonist ivuxolimab in advanced cancers. TCRdb's copy holds only in-frame clones and misses some; the assay was immunoSEQ multiplex PCR. The repertoire holds about 130,000 clones, with 85% to 95% as singletons. This material consisted of CD4+ or CD8+ T cells sorted from blood, taken in a trial of the OX40 agonist ivuxolimab. The receptors were gathered from an adult with an advanced solid tumor such as melanoma, head and neck, liver or kidney cancer.

The chain uses TRBV7-2 and TRBJ1-5; D gene unclear. CDR1 and CDR2 (germline): SGHTA, FQGNSA. V was cut by 1 base and J by 3 bases, with 10 bases left in between. The CDR3 totals 15 residues. CDR3 nucleotide sequence: TGTGCCAGCAGCTTAGACGGCAGTCCCAATCAGCCCCAGCATTTT. It yields the protein CASSLDGSPNQPQHF.

This sequence joins TRBV5-1 and TRBJ2-5; TRBD1 is a possible D gene (7 bases). The CDR3 is 16 amino acids. Trimming pared 3 bases from V and 1 base from J, leaving 16 bases between. Germline V gene sequence: CDR1 SGHRS, CDR2 YFSETQ. The CDR3 protein is CASSYQGGAVQETQYF. In nucleotides, the CDR3 is TGCGCCAGCAGCTATCAGGGGGGAGCGGTCCAAGAGACCCAGTACTTC. Together with reference TRBV5-1 and TRBJ2-5, the CDR3 gives the full variable domain: KAGVTQTPRYLIKTRGQQVTLSCSPISGHRSVSWYQQTPGQGLQFLFEYFSETQRNKGNFPGRFSGRQFSNSRSEMNVSTLELGDSALYLCASSYQGGAVQETQYFGPGTRLLVL.

CDR3 sequence (DNA): TGTGCCAGCTTTGGAGGTGGGAGTGAAAAACTGTTTTTT. It is translated as CASFGGGSEKLFF. The chain is built from TRBV28 and TRBJ1-4; D is uncertain. This CDR3 has 13 residues. Germline V gives CDR1 MDHEN, CDR2 SYDVKM. The ends were cut back, 8 bases at V and 7 bases at J, with 14 bases in the middle. Together with reference TRBV28 and TRBJ1-4, the CDR3 gives the full variable domain: DVKVTQSSRYLVKRTGEKVFLECVQDMDHENMFWYRQDPGLGLRLIYFSYDVKMKEKGDIPEGYSVSREKKERFSLILESASTNQTSMYLCASFGGGSEKLFFGSGTQLSVL.

This chain connects TRBV6-6 to TRBJ1-1, with TRBD1 as a possible D gene (6 bases). CDR3 length: 14 amino acids. Germline loops: CDR1 MNHNY, CDR2 SVGAGI (reference sequence). Trimming took 6 bases from V and 5 from J, leaving 16 bases between them. The CDR3: CASSRPRGRTEAFF. DNA of the CDR3: TGTGCCAGCAGCCGACCAAGGGGGAGGACTGAAGCTTTCTTT.

This clone was found once. The V call is TRBV29-1, the J call TRBJ2-3; unclear D gene. The germline V gene encodes CDR1 SQVTM and CDR2 ANQGSEA. The CDR3 length is 12 residues. V lost 0 bases and J lost 5, with 6 bases in between. The CDR3 is CSVEEGIDTQYF. The CDR3 DNA is TGCAGCGTTGAAGAGGGGATAGATACGCAGTATTTT.

The chain joins TRBV30 to TRBJ2-1, with 8 bases identical to TRBD2. The CDR3 is 16 amino acids. Trimming removed 2 bases from V and 2 bases from J; junction bases left unmatched: 8. Germline-derived CDR1 and CDR2 are GTSNPN and SVGIG (reference sequence). This CDR3 is CAWSRSLAGTYNEQFF. CDR3 in DNA: TGTGCCTGGAGTAGGAGCCTAGCGGGTACCTACAATGAGCAGTTCTTC.

The chain combines TRBV7-7 with TRBJ2-3; possible D gene TRBD1, 6 bases. The length of the CDR3 is 14 residues. The germline CDR1 and CDR2 sequences are SSHAT and FNYEAQ (reference sequence). Between the trimmed V and J ends, which lost 2 bases and 2 bases, there was a span of 8 bases. This CDR3 reads CASSLQGNTDTQYF. DNA for the CDR3: TGTGCCAGCAGCTTACAGGGGAACACAGATACGCAGTATTTT.

V and J are TRBV19 and TRBJ2-1; D may be TRBD1 (7 bases). The V end was cut by 5 bases, the J end by 0 bases, with 14 bases between. The CDR3 covers 16 residues. Germline CDR1 reads LNHDA; CDR2 reads SQIVND (reference sequence). CDR3 sequence (DNA): TGTGCCAGTAGTCCTCACAGGGGACTCTCCTACAATGAGCAGTTCTTC. Residues: CASSPHRGLSYNEQFF. Variable domain in full (rest from reference TRBV19 and TRBJ2-1): DGGITQSPKYLFRKEGQNVTLSCEQNLNHDAMYWYRQDPGQGLRLIYYSQIVNDFQKGDIAEGYSVSREKKESFPLTVTSAQKNPTAFYLCASSPHRGLSYNEQFFGPGTRLTVL.

The chain has TRBV6-6 and TRBJ2-7, with 10 bases that match TRBD1. The length of the CDR3 is 14 residues. The germline gives CDR1 MNHNY, CDR2 SVGAGI (reference sequence). The V gene end was trimmed by 8 bases and the J gene end by 0 bases; junction bases not matched to a gene: 4. The DNA for the CDR3 is TGTGCCAGCTGGGACAGGGGACTCTCCTACGAGCAGTACTTC. This translates into CASWDRGLSYEQYF.

The chain recombines TRBV4-1 with TRBJ2-1; 8 bases agree with TRBD2. This CDR3 is 19 amino acids long. The trim removed 4 bases at V and 6 bases at J, leaving 20 bases unmatched. CDR1 and CDR2 from the germline V gene are MGHRA and YSYEKL. DNA of the CDR3: TGCGCCAGCAGCCTACCGCCCCGGGGGGGGAGAAAAGTGCTCAATGAGCAGTTCTTC. The encoded protein is CASSLPPRGGRKVLNEQFF.